The sample holds a few counts of the clone carrying this T cell receptor beta chain. What it recognizes is unknown. At one boundary the junction diverges from the germline segment, which might be a read error. During its preparation, the TCRbeta library received unique molecular identifiers. TCRdb fed the PCR reads into MiXCR, producing one record per CDR3 protein. Among 750,000 to 950,000 distinct CDR3 sequences listed, approximately 15% were seen once. This record belongs to a study of T-cell reconstitution after alpha-beta-depleted transplantation in children. Study-level results: Several patients had high TCRbeta diversity at day 60; it came from surviving recipient T cells and thymic progenitors. In patients about two months after transplant, alpha-beta T cells reportedly arose from several hundred expanded graft clones. T-cell counts and diversity were attributed mostly to newly produced T cells one year after transplant.

Germline lookup yields CDR1 KGHDR and CDR2 SFDVKD. The CDR3 has 10 amino acids. Source: PBMCs, mostly from graft donor cells, taken 360 days after TCRalphabeta/CD19-depleted stem cell transplant. The chain carries TRBV24-1 and TRBJ2-7, with D maybe TRBD2 (5 bases). This receptor was taken from a male patient younger than 18 who had a stem cell transplant for acute lymphoblastic leukemia, so the T cells may come from the graft donor. The CDR3 coding sequence is TGCGCCACCCACGGGGAACCGCAGTACTTC. Its translation is CATHGEPQYF.